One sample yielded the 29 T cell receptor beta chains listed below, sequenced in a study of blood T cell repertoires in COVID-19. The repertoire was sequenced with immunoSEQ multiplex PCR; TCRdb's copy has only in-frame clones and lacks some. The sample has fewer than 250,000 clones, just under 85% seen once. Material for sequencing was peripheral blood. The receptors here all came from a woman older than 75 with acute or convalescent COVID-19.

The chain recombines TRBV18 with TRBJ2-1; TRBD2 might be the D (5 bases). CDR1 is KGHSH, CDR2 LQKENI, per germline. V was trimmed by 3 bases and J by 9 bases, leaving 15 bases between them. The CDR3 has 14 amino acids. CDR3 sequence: CASSPSASGVEQFF. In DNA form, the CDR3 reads TGTGCCAGCTCACCCAGCGCGTCCGGGGTTGAGCAGTTCTTC. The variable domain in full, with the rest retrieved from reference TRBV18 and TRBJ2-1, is NAGVMQNPRHLVRRRGQEARLRCSPMKGHSHVYWYRQLPEEGLKFMVYLQKENIIDESGMPKERFSAEFPKEGPSILRIQQVVRGDSAAYFCASSPSASGVEQFFGPGTRLTVL.

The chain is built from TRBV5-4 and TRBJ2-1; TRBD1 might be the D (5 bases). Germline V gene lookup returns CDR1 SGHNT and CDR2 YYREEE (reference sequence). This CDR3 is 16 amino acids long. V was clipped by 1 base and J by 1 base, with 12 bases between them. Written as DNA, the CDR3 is TGTGCCAGCAGCTTGAGGGTCCCAGGGTCCTACAATGAGCAGTTCTTC. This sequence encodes CASSLRVPGSYNEQFF.

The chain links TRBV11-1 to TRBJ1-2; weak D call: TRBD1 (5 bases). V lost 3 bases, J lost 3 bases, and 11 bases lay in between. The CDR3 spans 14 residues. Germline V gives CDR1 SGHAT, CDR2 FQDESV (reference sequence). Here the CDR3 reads CASSFGQGDYGYTF. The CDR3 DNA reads TGTGCCAGCAGCTTCGGCCAGGGCGACTATGGCTACACCTTC.

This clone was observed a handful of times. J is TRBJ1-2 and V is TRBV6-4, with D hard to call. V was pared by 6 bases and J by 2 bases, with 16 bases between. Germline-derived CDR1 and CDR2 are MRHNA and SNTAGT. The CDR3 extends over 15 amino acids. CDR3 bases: TGTGCCAGCAGACAGCAGGTAGAGGGAAACTATGGCTACACCTTC. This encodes CASRQQVEGNYGYTF.

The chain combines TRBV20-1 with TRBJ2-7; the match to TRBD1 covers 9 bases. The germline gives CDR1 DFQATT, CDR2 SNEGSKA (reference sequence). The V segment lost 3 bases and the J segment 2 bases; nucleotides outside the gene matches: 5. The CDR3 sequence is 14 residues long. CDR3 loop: CSASGQGFTYEQYF. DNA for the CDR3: TGCAGTGCTAGTGGACAGGGGTTTACCTACGAGCAGTACTTC.

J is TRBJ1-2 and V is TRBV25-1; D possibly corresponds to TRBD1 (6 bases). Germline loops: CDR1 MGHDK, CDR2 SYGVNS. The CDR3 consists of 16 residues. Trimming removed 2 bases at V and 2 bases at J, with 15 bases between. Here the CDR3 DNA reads TGTGCCAGCAGTGAAGGCAGGGGAAGTCAGAACTATGGCTACACCTTC. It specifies CASSEGRGSQNYGYTF.

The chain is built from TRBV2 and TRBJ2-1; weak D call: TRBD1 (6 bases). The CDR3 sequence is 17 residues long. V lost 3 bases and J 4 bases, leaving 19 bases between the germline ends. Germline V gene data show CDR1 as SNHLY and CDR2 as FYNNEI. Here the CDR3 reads CASSDRGRSSGYNEQFF. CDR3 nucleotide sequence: TGTGCCAGCAGTGACAGGGGTCGGTCCTCGGGTTACAATGAGCAGTTCTTC.

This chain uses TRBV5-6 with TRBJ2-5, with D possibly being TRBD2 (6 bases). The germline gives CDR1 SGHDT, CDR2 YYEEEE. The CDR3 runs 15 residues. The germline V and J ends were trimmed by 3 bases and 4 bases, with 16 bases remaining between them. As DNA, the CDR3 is TGTGCCAGCAGCTGGTCTTTAGTGGGGGGAGAGACCCAGTACTTC. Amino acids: CASSWSLVGGETQYF.

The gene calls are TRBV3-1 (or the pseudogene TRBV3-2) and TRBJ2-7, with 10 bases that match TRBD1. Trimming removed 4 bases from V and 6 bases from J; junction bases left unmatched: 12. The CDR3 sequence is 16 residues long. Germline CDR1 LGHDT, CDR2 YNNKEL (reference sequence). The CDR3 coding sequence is TGTGCCAGCAGCCCTTGGACAGGGGGTCTCGACTCCGAGCAGTACTTC. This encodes CASSPWTGGLDSEQYF.

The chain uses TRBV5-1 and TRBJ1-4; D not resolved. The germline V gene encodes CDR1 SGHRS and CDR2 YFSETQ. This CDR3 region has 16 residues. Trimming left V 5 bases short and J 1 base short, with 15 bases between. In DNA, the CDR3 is TGCGCCAGCAGTTCGGGTCGGGATGGAACTAATGAAAAACTGTTTTTT. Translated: CASSSGRDGTNEKLFF. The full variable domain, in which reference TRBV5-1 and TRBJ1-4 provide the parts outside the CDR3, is KAGVTQTPRYLIKTRGQQVTLSCSPISGHRSVSWYQQTPGQGLQFLFEYFSETQRNKGNFPGRFSGRQFSNSRSEMNVSTLELGDSALYLCASSSGRDGTNEKLFFGSGTQLSVL.

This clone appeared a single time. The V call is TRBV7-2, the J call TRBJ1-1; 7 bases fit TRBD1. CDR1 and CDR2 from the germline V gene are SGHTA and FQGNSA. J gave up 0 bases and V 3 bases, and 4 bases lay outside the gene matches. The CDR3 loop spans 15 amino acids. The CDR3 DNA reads TGTGCCAGCAGCTTCAAAGGGACAGTGAACACTGAAGCTTTCTTT. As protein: CASSFKGTVNTEAFF.

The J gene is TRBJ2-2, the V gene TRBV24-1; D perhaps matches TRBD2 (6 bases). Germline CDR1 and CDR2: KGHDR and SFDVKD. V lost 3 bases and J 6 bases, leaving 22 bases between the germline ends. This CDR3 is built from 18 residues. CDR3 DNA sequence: TGTGCCACCAGTGATCGAGCCGGGACTCGAGGGCGCCCCGGGGAGCTGTTTTTT. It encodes CATSDRAGTRGRPGELFF.

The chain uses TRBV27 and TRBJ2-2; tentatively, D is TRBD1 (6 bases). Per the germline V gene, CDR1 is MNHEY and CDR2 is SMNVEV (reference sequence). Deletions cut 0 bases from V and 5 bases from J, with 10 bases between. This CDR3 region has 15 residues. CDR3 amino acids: CASSLSWGTTGELFF. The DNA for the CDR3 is TGTGCCAGCAGTTTATCGTGGGGGACAACCGGGGAGCTGTTTTTT.

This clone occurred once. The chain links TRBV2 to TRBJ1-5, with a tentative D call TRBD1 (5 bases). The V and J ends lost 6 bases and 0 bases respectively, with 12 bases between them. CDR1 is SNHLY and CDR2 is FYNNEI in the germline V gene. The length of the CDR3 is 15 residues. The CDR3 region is CASRGGAYSNQPQHF. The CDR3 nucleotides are TGTGCCAGCAGAGGAGGGGCGTATAGCAATCAGCCCCAGCATTTT.

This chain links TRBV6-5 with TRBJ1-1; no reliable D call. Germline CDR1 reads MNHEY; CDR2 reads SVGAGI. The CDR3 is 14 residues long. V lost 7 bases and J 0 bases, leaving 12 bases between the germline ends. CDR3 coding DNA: TGTGCCAGCATTGGAGTCCTTCTGAACACTGAAGCTTTCTTT. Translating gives CASIGVLLNTEAFF.

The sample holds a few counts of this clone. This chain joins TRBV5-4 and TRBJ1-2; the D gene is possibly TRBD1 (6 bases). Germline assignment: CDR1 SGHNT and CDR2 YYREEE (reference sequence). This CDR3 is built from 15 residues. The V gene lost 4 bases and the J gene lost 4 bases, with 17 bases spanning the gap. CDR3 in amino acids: CASSLDSLSTYGYTF. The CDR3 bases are TGTGCCAGCAGCCTGGACAGCCTCAGCACCTATGGCTACACCTTC. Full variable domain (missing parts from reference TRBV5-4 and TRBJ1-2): ETGVTQSPTHLIKTRGQQVTLRCSSQSGHNTVSWYQQALGQGPQFIFQYYREEENGRGNFPPRFSGLQFPNYSSELNVNALELDDSALYLCASSLDSLSTYGYTFGSGTRLTVV.

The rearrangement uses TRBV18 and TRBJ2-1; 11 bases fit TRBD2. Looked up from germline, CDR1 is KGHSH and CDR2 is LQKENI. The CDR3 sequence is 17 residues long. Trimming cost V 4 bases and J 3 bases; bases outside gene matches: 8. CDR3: CASSRARSGGDYNEQFF. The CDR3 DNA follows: TGTGCCAGCTCACGGGCCCGTAGCGGGGGGGACTACAATGAGCAGTTCTTC.

The CDR3 protein is CASGLGSGGAVGELFF. The CDR3 DNA sequence: TGTGCTAGTGGTTTGGGTAGCGGGGGGGCCGTCGGGGAGCTGTTTTTT. The chain links TRBV12-5 to TRBJ2-2; 11 nucleotides line up with TRBD2. Germline values: CDR1 LGHNT, CDR2 FRNRAP. The V and J ends lost 1 base and 7 bases, in that order; junction bases with no gene match: 5. This CDR3 is 16 amino acids long.

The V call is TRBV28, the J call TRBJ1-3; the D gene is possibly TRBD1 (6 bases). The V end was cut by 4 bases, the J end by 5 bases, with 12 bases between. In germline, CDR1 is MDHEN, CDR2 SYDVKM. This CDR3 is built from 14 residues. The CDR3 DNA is TGTGCCAGCAGTTCCCAGGGGTCTAGAAACACCATATATTTT. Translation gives CASSSQGSRNTIYF.

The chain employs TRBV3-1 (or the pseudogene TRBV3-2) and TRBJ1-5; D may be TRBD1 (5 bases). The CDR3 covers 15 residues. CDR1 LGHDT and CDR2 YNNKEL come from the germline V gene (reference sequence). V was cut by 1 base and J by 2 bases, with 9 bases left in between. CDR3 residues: CASSQGPRGNQPQHF. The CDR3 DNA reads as TGTGCCAGCAGCCAAGGCCCCAGGGGCAATCAGCCCCAGCATTTT.

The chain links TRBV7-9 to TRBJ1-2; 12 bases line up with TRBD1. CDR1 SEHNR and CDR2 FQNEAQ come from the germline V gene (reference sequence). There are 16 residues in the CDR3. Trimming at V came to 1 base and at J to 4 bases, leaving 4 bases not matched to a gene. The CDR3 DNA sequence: TGTGCCAGCAGCTTAGAATGGGGACAGGGGGCCTATGGCTACACCTTC. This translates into CASSLEWGQGAYGYTF.

The CDR3 protein is CASSRGQVQETQYF. In nucleotides, the CDR3 is TGTGCCAGCAGTCGAGGACAGGTCCAAGAGACCCAGTACTTC. The chain joins TRBV6-5 to TRBJ2-5, with 7 bases matching TRBD1. The CDR3 has 14 amino acids. V gave up 5 bases and J gave up 1 base; unmatched junction bases: 4. Germline V lookup: CDR1 MNHEY, CDR2 SVGAGI.

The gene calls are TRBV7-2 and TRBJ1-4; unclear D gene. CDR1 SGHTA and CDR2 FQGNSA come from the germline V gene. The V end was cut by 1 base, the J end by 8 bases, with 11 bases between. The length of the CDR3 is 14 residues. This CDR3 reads CASSLGSTGEKLFF. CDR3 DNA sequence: TGTGCCAGCAGCTTAGGTTCGACCGGGGAAAAACTGTTTTTT.

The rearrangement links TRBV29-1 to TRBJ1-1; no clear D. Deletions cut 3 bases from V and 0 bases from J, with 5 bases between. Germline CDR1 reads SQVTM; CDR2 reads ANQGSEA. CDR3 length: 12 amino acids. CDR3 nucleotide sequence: TGCAGCGTTGATGTAGTGAACACTGAAGCTTTCTTT. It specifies CSVDVVNTEAFF.

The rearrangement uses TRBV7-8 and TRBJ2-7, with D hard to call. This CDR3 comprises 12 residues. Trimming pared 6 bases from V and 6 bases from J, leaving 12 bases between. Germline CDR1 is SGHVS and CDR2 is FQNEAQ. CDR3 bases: TGTGCCAGCAGAAAGGATCCGGGCGAGCAGTACTTC. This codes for CASRKDPGEQYF.

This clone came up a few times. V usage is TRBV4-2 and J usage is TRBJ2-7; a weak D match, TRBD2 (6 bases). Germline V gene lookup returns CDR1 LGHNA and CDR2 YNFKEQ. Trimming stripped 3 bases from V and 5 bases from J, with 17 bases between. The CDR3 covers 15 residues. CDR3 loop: CASSQGAGSRDEQYF. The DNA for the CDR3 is TGTGCCAGCAGCCAGGGAGCGGGTTCCCGGGACGAGCAGTACTTC.

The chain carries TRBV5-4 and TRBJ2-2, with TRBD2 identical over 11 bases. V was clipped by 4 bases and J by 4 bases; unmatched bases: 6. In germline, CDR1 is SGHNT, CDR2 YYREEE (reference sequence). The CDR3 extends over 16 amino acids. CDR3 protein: CASSPLAGGGTGELFF. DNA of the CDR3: TGTGCCAGCAGCCCTCTAGCGGGGGGAGGCACCGGGGAGCTGTTTTTT.

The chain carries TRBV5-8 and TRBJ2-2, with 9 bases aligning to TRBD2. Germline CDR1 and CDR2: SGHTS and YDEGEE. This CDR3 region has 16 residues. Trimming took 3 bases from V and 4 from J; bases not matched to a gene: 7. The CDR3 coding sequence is TGTGCCAGCAGCTCCAGACTAGCGGCGGTCACCGGGGAGCTGTTTTTT. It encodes CASSSRLAAVTGELFF.

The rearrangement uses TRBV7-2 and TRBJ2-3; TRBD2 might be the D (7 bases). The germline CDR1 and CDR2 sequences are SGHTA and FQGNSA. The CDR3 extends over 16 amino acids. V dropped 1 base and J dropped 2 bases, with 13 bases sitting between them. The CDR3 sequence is CASSLGAGQTTDTQYF. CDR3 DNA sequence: TGTGCCAGCAGCTTAGGAGCGGGACAAACCACAGATACGCAGTATTTT.